The 24 T cell receptor beta chains below all came from one sample that was sequenced in a study of identical twins. Each CDR3 protein is one row after TCRdb ran MiXCR on the 5' RACE reads. The table has some 790,000 distinct CDR3 sequences, 18% seen once. The sample also formed part of further work on T cells expressing NK-cell markers.

Sequenced material: PBMCs. The receptors come from a young woman in good health.

This sequence joins TRBV7-7 and TRBJ2-1, with 10 bases fitting TRBD2. The CDR3 consists of 15 residues. J lost 7 bases, V lost 4 bases, and 7 bases had no gene match. Per germline, CDR1 SSHAT and CDR2 FNYEAQ (reference sequence). The CDR3 coding sequence is TGTGCCAGCAGCTCAAACCCACTAGCGGGAAATGAGCAGTTCTTC. This translates into CASSSNPLAGNEQFF.

The sample holds a few counts of this clonotype. The V and J genes are TRBV4-2 and TRBJ2-7, with D tentatively TRBD1 or TRBD2 (5 bases each). V was clipped by 4 bases and J by 0 bases, with 19 bases between them. Germline V lookup: CDR1 LGHNA, CDR2 YNFKEQ. This CDR3 spans 17 amino acids. In DNA, the CDR3 is TGTGCCAGCAGCCCACGGGGCAGGGCTATTAGCTCCTACGAGCAGTACTTC. Protein product: CASSPRGRAISSYEQYF.

V is TRBV5-4 and J is TRBJ2-3, with 8 bases fitting TRBD1. Germline loops: CDR1 SGHNT, CDR2 YYREEE (reference sequence). The junction had 11 bases not matched to a gene; V was cut back by 4 bases and J by 7 bases. The CDR3 covers 15 residues. The chain's CDR3 is CASSPQTGVDHTQYF. For the CDR3, the DNA is TGTGCCAGCAGCCCTCAGACAGGGGTGGATCATACGCAGTATTTT.

This clonotype was detected a few times. The gene calls are TRBV3-1 and TRBJ2-1; no definite D call. The CDR3 consists of 11 residues. The germline V gene has CDR1 LGHDT and CDR2 YNNKEL (reference sequence). Trimming removed 3 bases at V and 11 bases at J, with 8 bases between. CDR3 residues: CASSHSSKQFF. Written as DNA, the CDR3 is TGTGCCAGCAGCCATTCTAGTAAGCAGTTCTTC.

The rearrangement joins TRBV5-1 to TRBJ2-2; perhaps D is TRBD1 or TRBD2 (5 bases each). CDR1 and CDR2 from the germline V gene are SGHRS and YFSETQ. Deletions cut 5 bases from V and 1 base from J, with 12 bases between. The CDR3 sequence is 15 residues long. Here the CDR3 DNA reads TGCGCCAGCAGGCCCGGGACGGGGAACACCGGGGAGCTGTTTTTT. Translation gives CASRPGTGNTGELFF.

This clonotype was picked up a small number of times. This sequence joins TRBV5-8 and TRBJ2-2; 7 bases line up with TRBD1. Germline CDR1 and CDR2: SGHTS and YDEGEE. The CDR3 has 17 residues. V was clipped by 4 bases and J by 5 bases; unmatched bases: 14. As DNA, the CDR3 is TGTGCCAGCAGCACAGGCGCCGGGTCCAGGGGGACCGGGGAGCTGTTTTTT. It encodes CASSTGAGSRGTGELFF.

This clonotype was observed a few times. The genes are TRBV10-1 and TRBJ2-1; TRBD2 matches 8 bases. The V gene end was trimmed by 3 bases and the J gene end by 2 bases; junction bases not matched to a gene: 6. Germline CDR1 reads WNHNN; CDR2 reads SYGVQD (reference sequence). The CDR3 runs to 16 residues. In DNA, the CDR3 is TGCGCCAGCAGTGACCTAGCGGGCCCTCCCTACAATGAGCAGTTCTTC. Amino acid sequence: CASSDLAGPPYNEQFF.

This clonotype appeared a few times. The chain couples TRBV9 to TRBJ2-3; D unclear. Germline CDR1 is SGDLS and CDR2 is YYNGEE. Trimming removed 0 bases at V and 3 bases at J, with 14 bases between. This CDR3 is 16 amino acids long. The CDR3 spells CASSVGRSPLTDTQYF. The CDR3 nucleotides are TGTGCCAGCAGCGTAGGACGGAGCCCCCTTACAGATACGCAGTATTTT. Using reference TRBV9 and TRBJ2-3 for the parts outside the CDR3, the full variable domain is DSGVTQTPKHLITATGQRVTLRCSPRSGDLSVYWYQQSLDQGLQFLIQYYNGEERAKGNILERFSAQQFPDLHSELNLSSLELGDSALYFCASSVGRSPLTDTQYFGPGTRLTVL.

In this sample, this clonotype turned up a few times. This chain connects TRBV27 to TRBJ2-6; D remains unclear. Looked up from germline, CDR1 is MNHEY and CDR2 is SMNVEV (reference sequence). Trimming shortened V by 8 bases and J by 1 base, and 18 bases separated the two germline ends. The CDR3 spans 17 residues. The CDR3 is CASAMKGRGSGANVLTF. The CDR3 region has the DNA TGTGCCAGCGCCATGAAGGGAAGAGGTTCTGGGGCCAACGTCCTGACTTTC.

The sample holds a few counts of this clonotype. The V call is TRBV6-1, the J call TRBJ1-1, with D possibly matching TRBD1 (5 bases). The V and J ends lost 7 bases and 4 bases respectively, with 13 bases between them. In germline, CDR1 is MNHNS, CDR2 SASEGT. The CDR3 loop spans 13 amino acids. The CDR3 sequence is CASNTRVITEAFF. CDR3 nucleotide sequence: TGTGCCAGCAATACCAGGGTAATCACTGAAGCTTTCTTT.

Here the CDR3 reads CASSPGQGEGGNQPQHF. CDR3 in DNA: TGTGCCAGCAGCCCGGGACAGGGGGAGGGTGGCAATCAGCCCCAGCATTTT. The gene calls are TRBV7-9 and TRBJ1-5, with 11 bases lining up with TRBD1. J lost 2 bases, V lost 5 bases, and 8 bases had no gene match. Germline CDR1 and CDR2: SEHNR and FQNEAQ (reference sequence). The CDR3 is 17 residues long.

This clonotype was found many times. This rearrangement joins TRBV12-3 or TRBV12-4 to TRBJ2-5; possible D gene TRBD2, 6 bases. The CDR3 length is 14 residues. V lost 2 bases and J 3 bases, leaving 10 bases between the germline ends. The CDR3 is CASSLSRREETQYF. The CDR3 nucleotides read TGTGCCAGCAGTTTAAGCCGGAGGGAAGAGACCCAGTACTTC.

In this sample, this clonotype turned up a few times. In DNA, the CDR3 is TGCGCCAGCAGCCAAGCCGGGACAGGGGTCTATGAGCAGTTCTTC. Translation gives CASSQAGTGVYEQFF. V gene TRBV4-1 combines with J gene TRBJ2-1; 10 bases map to TRBD1. From germline, CDR1 is MGHRA and CDR2 YSYEKL. The trim removed 1 base at V and 8 bases at J, leaving 5 bases unmatched. The CDR3 loop spans 15 amino acids.

V usage is TRBV24-1 and J usage is TRBJ2-3, with a weak D call TRBD2 (6 bases). CDR3 length equals 15 residues. V lost 4 bases to trimming and J lost 3 bases, with 13 bases between them. CDR1 is KGHDR, CDR2 SFDVKD, per germline. The CDR3 here is CATSESGVGTDTQYF. The DNA of the CDR3 is TGTGCCACCAGTGAGTCGGGAGTTGGGACAGATACGCAGTATTTT.

In its sample, this clonotype was seen a few times. The V gene is TRBV5-1, the J gene TRBJ2-3; D unclear. CDR1 and CDR2 from the germline V gene are SGHRS and YFSETQ. Trimming removed 2 bases at V and 2 bases at J, with 9 bases between. This CDR3 comprises 14 residues. The CDR3 sequence is CASSFGTNTDTQYF. The CDR3 DNA is TGCGCCAGCAGCTTTGGAACTAACACAGATACGCAGTATTTT.

V gene TRBV27 combines with J gene TRBJ2-3, with 8 positions matching TRBD2. With 7 bases clipped from V and 1 base from J, the junction kept 4 bases outside the gene matches. Germline assignment: CDR1 MNHEY and CDR2 SMNVEV (reference sequence). CDR3 size: 14 residues. The CDR3 region is CASMRRGGTDTQYF. In DNA, the CDR3 is TGTGCCAGCATGAGGCGGGGGGGCACAGATACGCAGTATTTT.

This clonotype was seen more than once but under ten times. CDR3 loop: CASRGRQGWETQYF. The CDR3 region has the DNA TGTGCCAGCAGGGGACGACAGGGGTGGGAGACCCAGTACTTC. The rearrangement links TRBV12-3 or TRBV12-4 to TRBJ2-5; TRBD1 aligns across 8 bases. The CDR3 length is 14 residues. J lost 5 bases, V lost 6 bases, and 8 bases had no gene match.

The chain employs TRBV6-1 and TRBJ2-5; D remains ambiguous. Germline V gene data show CDR1 as MNHNS and CDR2 as SASEGT. V was pared by 6 bases and J by 3 bases, with 14 bases between. This CDR3 spans 14 amino acids. CDR3 sequence reads: CASSKGTSKETQYF. The CDR3 bases are TGTGCCAGCAGCAAAGGTACATCTAAAGAGACCCAGTACTTC.

This clonotype was seen a single time. J is TRBJ2-3 and V is TRBV9; 8 bases are a match to TRBD1. The V and J ends lost 3 bases and 5 bases, in that order; junction bases with no gene match: 11. CDR1 is SGDLS, CDR2 YYNGEE, per germline. This CDR3 region has 16 residues. The CDR3 DNA follows: TGTGCCAGCAGCGCCGGACAGGGCCAGGATGGAGATACGCAGTATTTT. It yields the protein CASSAGQGQDGDTQYF.

The chain is built from TRBV20-1 and TRBJ2-3, with 13 bases aligning to TRBD2. The CDR3 has 18 amino acids. The germline V gene encodes CDR1 DFQATT and CDR2 SNEGSKA (reference sequence). V gave up 4 bases and J gave up 1 base; unmatched junction bases: 11. The chain's CDR3 is CSATGLAGAGGGTDTQYF. As DNA, the CDR3 is TGCAGTGCTACCGGACTAGCGGGAGCCGGAGGAGGCACAGATACGCAGTATTTT.

The chain carries TRBV4-2 and TRBJ2-7; TRBD2 matches 7 bases. This CDR3 is built from 14 residues. From germline, CDR1 is LGHNA and CDR2 YNFKEQ. With 1 base clipped from V and 3 bases from J, the junction kept 3 bases outside the gene matches. The chain's CDR3 is CASSQGTSVYEQYF. As DNA, the CDR3 is TGTGCCAGCAGCCAAGGGACTAGTGTCTACGAGCAGTACTTC.

This clonotype occurred a few times. The genes are TRBV27 and TRBJ2-7; tentative D call: TRBD1 (6 bases). V was clipped by 6 bases and J by 9 bases, with 24 bases between them. The CDR3 consists of 15 residues. Germline lookup yields CDR1 MNHEY and CDR2 SMNVEV (reference sequence). CDR3 nucleotides: TGTGCCAGCAGCACAAAGACGACAGGCCCTACGGGGCAGTACTTC. Protein product: CASSTKTTGPTGQYF.

This clonotype has just a few counts. This chain uses TRBV20-1 with TRBJ2-2, with TRBD1 matching over 7 bases. Germline trimming cut 5 bases from V and 8 bases from J; bases unmatched to any gene: 8. This CDR3 contains 13 residues. CDR1 DFQATT and CDR2 SNEGSKA come from the germline V gene (reference sequence). The CDR3 DNA follows: TGCAGTGCTTGGGACAGCTACCGAGGGGAGCTGTTTTTT. This gives the protein CSAWDSYRGELFF.

The chain has TRBV18 and TRBJ2-5, with D perhaps being TRBD1 or TRBD2 (5 bases each). CDR3 length equals 12 residues. CDR1 and CDR2 (germline): KGHSH, LQKENI. V lost 6 bases and J lost 5, with 10 bases in between. The CDR3 nucleotides read TGTGCCAGCTCTCCGGGACCGGAGACCCAGTACTTC. Translating gives CASSPGPETQYF.